A selection of T cell receptor beta chains follows, all from one sample in a study of blood T cell repertoires in COVID-19. Sequenced by immunoSEQ multiplex PCR; TCRdb stores in-frame clones only, minus some. The profile shows around 230,000 clones, around four fifths of them singletons. The sequenced sample was peripheral blood. The source is a woman in her forties with active or convalescent COVID-19. Each CDR3 is given with its conserved first and last residue. The D gene is left open where the match is weak. Size is omitted from some rows. Given values are once, few, many or a class for expanded clones.

CDR3aa: CSVEQGGGNTIYF
CDR3nt: TGCAGCGTCGAACAGGGTGGTGGAAACACCATATATTTT
abundance: once
v_gene: TRBV29-1
j_gene: TRBJ1-3
d_gene: -

CDR3aa: CASSLGDRERDGYTF
CDR3nt: TGCGCCAGCAGCTTGGGGGACAGGGAAAGGGATGGCTACACCTTC
abundance: -
v_gene: TRBV5-1
j_gene: TRBJ1-2
d_gene: TRBD1

CDR3aa: CASSPGASGSYEQYF
CDR3nt: TGCGCCAGCAGCCCTGGGGCTAGCGGCTCCTACGAGCAGTACTTC
abundance: -
v_gene: TRBV5-1
j_gene: TRBJ2-7
d_gene: TRBD2

CDR3aa: CATAGTSEETQYF
CDR3nt: TGTGCCACCGCCGGGACTAGCGAAGAGACCCAGTACTTC
abundance: -
v_gene: TRBV15
j_gene: TRBJ2-5
d_gene: TRBD2

CDR3aa: CASSFWETGGEQYF
CDR3nt: TGTGCCAGCAGTTTTTGGGAAACGGGGGGCGAGCAGTACTTC
abundance: -
v_gene: TRBV27
j_gene: TRBJ2-7
d_gene: TRBD2

CDR3aa: CASSLDGGVDQPQHF
CDR3nt: TGTGCCAGCAGCTTGGATGGCGGGGTCGATCAGCCCCAGCATTTT
abundance: -
v_gene: TRBV5-4
j_gene: TRBJ1-5
d_gene: -

CDR3aa: CASSIGKGLNYEQYF
CDR3nt: TGTGCCAGTAGTATAGGTAAAGGACTAAACTACGAGCAGTACTTC
abundance: -
v_gene: TRBV19
j_gene: TRBJ2-7
d_gene: -

CDR3aa: CASSSRWGDEKLFF
CDR3nt: TGTGCCAGCAGCTCCCGGTGGGGAGATGAAAAACTGTTTTTT
abundance: -
v_gene: TRBV7-2
j_gene: TRBJ1-4
d_gene: -

CDR3aa: CASSQEPVAGSYNEQFF
CDR3nt: TGCGCCAGCAGCCAAGAACCCGTGGCGGGAAGCTACAATGAGCAGTTCTTC
abundance: -
v_gene: TRBV4-1
j_gene: TRBJ2-1
d_gene: -

CDR3aa: CSADRGSEAFF
CDR3nt: TGCAGTGCCGATAGGGGGTCTGAAGCTTTCTTT
abundance: -
v_gene: TRBV20-1
j_gene: TRBJ1-1
d_gene: -

CDR3aa: CSVEAGVATNEKLFF
CDR3nt: TGCAGCGTTGAAGCGGGGGTCGCAACTAATGAAAAACTGTTTTTT
abundance: -
v_gene: TRBV29-1
j_gene: TRBJ1-4
d_gene: -

CDR3aa: CASRLTDRGDYQLHF
CDR3nt: TGTGCCAGCAGGCTTACGGACAGGGGGGATTATCAACTCCACTTT
abundance: few
v_gene: TRBV5-5
j_gene: TRBJ1-6
d_gene: TRBD1